Presented here are 13 T cell receptor beta chains from one specimen sequenced in a study of blood T cell repertoires in COVID-19 (dated by TCRdb to about 2020). Receptor libraries were prepared by the immunoSEQ multiplex PCR assay. Entries here come from immuneACCESS through TCRdb and include only in-frame sequences with V and J called. Some clones fail to appear in such tables; in the studies checked, an unresolved V gene covers under half of the shortfall, and the cause of the remainder is unknown. The sample yields fewer than 300,000 clones; around 88% were counted once. The ten largest clones capture roughly 0.8% of the sample. The specimen sequenced was peripheral blood. These receptors all stem from a man younger than 40 with acute or convalescent COVID-19.

Regarding this clone: The same CDR3 also results from other DNA sequences found in this sample. This chain connects TRBV20-1 to TRBJ2-7; D remains unclear. CDR3 length equals 11 residues. V dropped 3 bases and J dropped 5 bases, with 8 bases sitting between them. Germline V gene sequence: CDR1 DFQATT, CDR2 SNEGSKA (reference sequence). CDR3 protein: CSASSGHEQYF. In DNA, the CDR3 is TGCAGTGCTAGTTCCGGTCACGAGCAGTACTTC.

V usage is TRBV28 and J usage is TRBJ2-7, with 8 bases matching TRBD2. The CDR3 covers 15 residues. J gave up 2 bases and V 1 base, and 4 bases lay outside the gene matches. Germline V gene sequence: CDR1 MDHEN, CDR2 SYDVKM. As DNA, the CDR3 is TGTGCCAGCAGTTTATCGGGAGGGAGCGCCTACGAGCAGTACTTC. It yields the protein CASSLSGGSAYEQYF.

This chain uses TRBV5-1 with TRBJ2-2, with D possibly being TRBD1 (5 bases). Germline V gene lookup returns CDR1 SGHRS and CDR2 YFSETQ. The V gene lost 4 bases and the J gene lost 1 base, with 11 bases spanning the gap. The CDR3 is 15 residues long. In DNA form, the CDR3 reads TGCGCCAGCAGCCCCCGTCAGGGGAACACCGGGGAGCTGTTTTTT. It encodes CASSPRQGNTGELFF.

The chain carries TRBV23-1 and TRBJ2-2, with D uncertain. TRBV23-1 is classed as an ORF, of uncertain function. The V gene lost 3 bases and the J gene lost 6 bases, with 20 bases spanning the gap. The CDR3 contains 17 residues. Here the CDR3 reads CASSHLVLRKSPGELFF. In DNA, the CDR3 is TGCGCCAGCAGTCATTTGGTGTTGAGGAAGTCACCCGGGGAGCTGTTTTTT.

This clone was recorded only once. The V call is TRBV5-1, the J call TRBJ1-2, with D unclear. Trimming stripped 1 base from V and 2 bases from J, with 9 bases between. This CDR3 is built from 14 residues. Germline CDR1 SGHRS, CDR2 YFSETQ. The chain's CDR3 is CASSLRGGNYGYTF. CDR3 nucleotide sequence: TGCGCCAGCAGCTTGCGGGGTGGGAACTATGGCTACACCTTC.

This chain joins TRBV12-5 and TRBJ1-5, with a possible D match to TRBD1 (5 bases). CDR1 is LGHNT and CDR2 is FRNRAP in the germline V gene. Trimming removed 0 bases at V and 4 bases at J, with 16 bases between. The CDR3 length is 17 residues. CDR3 nucleotide sequence: TGTGCTAGTGGTTTGGTAACGGGGGGTACTTGGAATCAGCCCCAGCATTTT. Its translation is CASGLVTGGTWNQPQHF.

The chain is built from TRBV28 and TRBJ2-3; D might be TRBD2 (7 bases). Germline V CDR1 and CDR2: MDHEN, SYDVKM. The CDR3 is 13 amino acids. Deletions cut 8 bases from V and 1 base from J, with 10 bases between. The CDR3 coding sequence is TGTGCCAGCTTAGGGGGGGGCACAGATACGCAGTATTTT. Protein sequence: CASLGGGTDTQYF.

The gene calls are TRBV3-1 (or the pseudogene TRBV3-2) and TRBJ1-4, with D possibly being TRBD1 (5 bases). The length of the CDR3 is 14 residues. Trimming removed 1 base at V and 6 bases at J, with 9 bases between. The germline CDR1 and CDR2 sequences are LGHDT and YNNKEL (reference sequence). The CDR3 loop is CASSQVGVDEKLFF. The CDR3 DNA reads TGTGCCAGCAGCCAAGTAGGGGTGGATGAAAAACTGTTTTTT.

This clone was seen only once. The DNA of the CDR3 is TGTGCCAGCAGTTTATCTAGGAACACTGAAGCTTTCTTT. It is translated as CASSLSRNTEAFF. The rearrangement uses TRBV27 and TRBJ1-1, with D hard to call. The germline V gene encodes CDR1 MNHEY and CDR2 SMNVEV (reference sequence). Trimming removed 0 bases from V and 1 base from J, with 3 bases in between. The CDR3 runs 13 residues.

V gene TRBV15 combines with J gene TRBJ2-3; 16 nucleotides agree with TRBD2. V trimming: 1 base; J trimming: 4 bases; junction bases outside the gene matches: 5. Germline assignment: CDR1 LNHNV and CDR2 YYDKDF (reference sequence). This CDR3 contains 18 residues. The chain's CDR3 is CATSRGGLAGGYPDTQYF. CDR3 DNA sequence: TGTGCCACCAGCAGAGGGGGACTAGCGGGAGGGTACCCAGATACGCAGTATTTT.

This rearrangement joins TRBV5-4 to TRBJ2-2; D is undetermined. The germline V gene encodes CDR1 SGHNT and CDR2 YYREEE (reference sequence). V was clipped by 0 bases and J by 6 bases, with 12 bases between them. This CDR3 contains 15 residues. CDR3 coding DNA: TGTGCCAGCAGCTTGGAACTCCCCGCCGCCGGGGAGCTGTTTTTT. It translates to CASSLELPAAGELFF.

Comment on this clone: A junction end diverges from the germline sequence, so it may reflect a read error. This chain links TRBV30 with TRBJ2-1; D might be TRBD2 (5 bases). The germline V gene encodes CDR1 GTSNPN and CDR2 SVGIG (reference sequence). The CDR3 consists of 11 residues. The CDR3 sequence is CAWSVGSAGIF. CDR3 DNA sequence: TGTGCCTGGAGTGTAGGGAGTGCAGGCATCTTC.

This sequence joins TRBV15 and TRBJ1-5, with 8 bases that match TRBD1. V was clipped by 6 bases and J by 3 bases; unmatched bases: 7. There are 15 residues in the CDR3. Germline V lookup: CDR1 LNHNV, CDR2 YYDKDF (reference sequence). The CDR3 DNA follows: TGTGCCACCAGATCGGCGACAGGGGCCAATCAGCCCCAGCATTTT. Encoded protein: CATRSATGANQPQHF.